This T cell receptor beta chain originates from a study of blood T cells in healthy people across ages. Whole-study findings and limits: Unknown CMV status may confound age-related changes in expanded clones.

Together with a sample-barcoded 5' primer, a J-beta primer mix was included in a second PCR lasting about 6 to 12 cycles. TCRdb called the 5' RACE reads again in MiXCR, with one record for every CDR3 protein. The sample records hundreds of thousands of distinct CDR3 sequences, 52% being singletons. The V and J ends lost 6 bases and 1 base, in that order; junction bases with no gene match: 9. There are 15 residues in the CDR3. Germline CDR1 SGHRS, CDR2 YFSETQ. Turning to this clonotype: The antigen remains undetermined.

This clonotype originated in a woman aged 80 or older in good health. Sequenced material: blood. V gene TRBV5-1 combines with J gene TRBJ1-1; 7 positions match TRBD1. The CDR3 protein is CASTRDRRTNTEAFF. CDR3 bases: TGCGCCAGCACCCGGGACAGAAGAACGAACACTGAAGCTTTCTTT.